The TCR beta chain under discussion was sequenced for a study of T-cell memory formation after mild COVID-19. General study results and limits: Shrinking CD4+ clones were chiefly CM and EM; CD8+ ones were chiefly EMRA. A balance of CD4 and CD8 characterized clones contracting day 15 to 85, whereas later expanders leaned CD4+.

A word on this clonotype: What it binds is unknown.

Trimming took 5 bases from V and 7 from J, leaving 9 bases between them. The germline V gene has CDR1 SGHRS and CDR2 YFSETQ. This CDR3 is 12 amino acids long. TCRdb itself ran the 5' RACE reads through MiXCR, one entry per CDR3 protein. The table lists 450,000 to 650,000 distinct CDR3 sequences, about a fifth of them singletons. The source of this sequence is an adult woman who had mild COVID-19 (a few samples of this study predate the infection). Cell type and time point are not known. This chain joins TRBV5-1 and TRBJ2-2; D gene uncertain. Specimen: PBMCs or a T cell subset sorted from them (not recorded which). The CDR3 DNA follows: TGCGCCAGCAGAGAGGCTGTCGGGGAGCTGTTTTTT. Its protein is CASREAVGELFF.